Shown below are 18 T cell receptor beta chains from a single sample sequenced in a study of shared clonotypes between healthy human individuals. TCRdb's copy holds only in-frame clones and misses some; the assay was immunoSEQ multiplex PCR. The sample contains roughly 1 million clones, 75% to 80% of which appear only once. Sequencing used memory CD4+ T cells from PBMCs. Subset denoted: CD45RA-negative fraction. The receptors derive from a man younger than 35 in good health. Some clones in this sample may be carry-over from other donors' samples.

V is TRBV7-2 and J is TRBJ2-5; D remains ambiguous. The V gene's germline CDR1 is SGHTA and CDR2 FQGNSA. CDR3 size: 15 residues. Trimming removed 1 base from V and 4 bases from J, with 13 bases in between. The CDR3 reads CASSLGWRRRETQYF. The CDR3 region has the DNA TGTGCCAGCAGCTTAGGGTGGAGAAGGCGAGAGACCCAGTACTTC.

This clone has a single count. The V and J genes are TRBV5-1 and TRBJ2-1, with D possibly matching TRBD2 (5 bases). This CDR3 region has 15 residues. The germline CDR1 and CDR2 sequences are SGHRS and YFSETQ. V was shortened by 4 bases and J by 6 bases, with 17 bases between the two germline ends. As DNA, the CDR3 is TGCGCCAGCAGCCCTGGACTGATGGGTGGCAATGAGCAGTTCTTC. Encoded protein: CASSPGLMGGNEQFF. Full variable domain (missing parts from reference TRBV5-1 and TRBJ2-1): KAGVTQTPRYLIKTRGQQVTLSCSPISGHRSVSWYQQTPGQGLQFLFEYFSETQRNKGNFPGRFSGRQFSNSRSEMNVSTLELGDSALYLCASSPGLMGGNEQFFGPGTRLTVL.

The chain couples TRBV6-6 to TRBJ2-7, with 8 bases that match TRBD1. V lost 4 bases, J lost 3 bases, and 8 bases stayed unmatched. The germline gives CDR1 MNHNY, CDR2 SVGAGI (reference sequence). The CDR3 spans 15 residues. CDR3: CASSSPGTGFYEQYF. CDR3 bases: TGTGCCAGCAGTTCCCCCGGGACAGGATTCTACGAGCAGTACTTC.

The V call is TRBV27, the J call TRBJ2-5; maybe TRBD2 (6 bases). CDR3 length: 14 residues. Germline-derived CDR1 and CDR2 are MNHEY and SMNVEV (reference sequence). The V end lost 7 bases, the J end lost 5 bases, and 17 bases lay between the germline ends. CDR3 DNA: TGTGCCAGCACCCAAAGGGGCGGGATTGAGACCCAGTACTTC. It codes for CASTQRGGIETQYF.

The rearrangement links TRBV2 to TRBJ2-1; D unresolved. V shed 6 bases and J shed 1 base, with 13 bases lying between them. The CDR3 covers 15 residues. CDR1 is SNHLY, CDR2 FYNNEI, per germline. The CDR3, as DNA: TGTGCCAGCAGGACTGACTTAGGTTCCTACAATGAGCAGTTCTTC. Its protein product is CASRTDLGSYNEQFF.

The gene calls are TRBV19 and TRBJ2-1; TRBD2 is a possible D gene (6 bases). V shed 7 bases and J shed 12 bases, with 13 bases lying between them. There are 11 residues in the CDR3. CDR1 is LNHDA and CDR2 is SQIVND in the germline V gene (reference sequence). In DNA, the CDR3 is TGTGCCAGTAAGGGCGGGATCGGGCAGTTCTTC. Translated, it gives CASKGGIGQFF.

The chain links TRBV4-1 to TRBJ2-3, with D maybe TRBD2 (6 bases). Germline CDR1 MGHRA, CDR2 YSYEKL. V gave up 1 base and J gave up 1 base, with 9 bases separating them. The CDR3 is 15 residues long. CDR3 sequence: CASSQGSSGTDTQYF. DNA for the CDR3: TGCGCCAGCAGCCAAGGATCTAGCGGCACAGATACGCAGTATTTT.

The rearrangement uses TRBV6-5 and TRBJ1-1, with D possibly matching TRBD1 (5 bases). The germline V and J ends were trimmed by 6 bases and 1 base, with 15 bases remaining between them. CDR1 and CDR2 (germline): MNHEY, SVGAGI. This CDR3 has 15 residues. Written as DNA, the CDR3 is TGTGCCAGCAGGGGCCCGGGACGGCCGAACACTGAAGCTTTCTTT. Its translation is CASRGPGRPNTEAFF.

This clone came up once. The CDR3 DNA sequence: TGTGCCAGCAGAAGACTAGCGGGAAAGGGGGACACCGGGGAGCTGTTTTTT. This codes for CASRRLAGKGDTGELFF. The chain is built from TRBV27 and TRBJ2-2; 11 bases align to TRBD2. The CDR3 contains 17 residues. V lost 6 bases and J lost 3; bases outside the gene matches: 9. Germline values: CDR1 MNHEY, CDR2 SMNVEV (reference sequence).

J is TRBJ1-2 and V is TRBV6-5, with D perhaps matching TRBD1 (5 bases). The germline V and J ends were trimmed by 5 bases and 8 bases, with 15 bases remaining between them. The CDR3 runs to 13 residues. Germline lookup yields CDR1 MNHEY and CDR2 SVGAGI. CDR3 sequence (DNA): TGTGCCAGCAGTGAAGGAGGGACTAGGGGCTACACCTTC. Its translation: CASSEGGTRGYTF.

Comment on this clone: Distinct nucleotide sequences in the sample also encode this CDR3. This chain joins TRBV7-2 and TRBJ2-5, with 7 bases matching TRBD2. This CDR3 is built from 14 residues. The germline gives CDR1 SGHTA, CDR2 FQGNSA. J lost 2 bases, V lost 5 bases, and 5 bases had no gene match. The DNA of the CDR3 is TGTGCCAGCAGCCTTAGGCGGGGGCAAGAGACCCAGTACTTC. It codes for CASSLRRGQETQYF.

The rearrangement uses TRBV2 and TRBJ1-1; a weak D match, TRBD1 (6 bases). CDR1 and CDR2 (germline): SNHLY, FYNNEI. The CDR3 totals 13 residues. Trimming pared 7 bases from V and 3 bases from J, leaving 12 bases between. The CDR3 coding sequence is TGTGCCAGCACCGGACAGCCAGACACTGAAGCTTTCTTT. Amino acid sequence: CASTGQPDTEAFF. Variable domain in full (rest from reference TRBV2 and TRBJ1-1): EPEVTQTPSHQVTQMGQEVILRCVPISNHLYFYWYRQILGQKVEFLVSFYNNEISEKSEIFDDQFSVERPDGSNFTLKIRSTKLEDSAMYFCASTGQPDTEAFFGQGTRLTVV.

This clone was seen just once. This chain connects TRBV5-6 to TRBJ2-7; D remains ambiguous. Trimming pared 4 bases from V and 0 bases from J, leaving 14 bases between. This CDR3 has 15 amino acids. CDR1 is SGHDT, CDR2 YYEEEE, per germline. CDR3 sequence: CASSRLPQSSYEQYF. The CDR3 region has the DNA TGTGCCAGCAGCCGTCTCCCCCAAAGCTCCTACGAGCAGTACTTC.

The chain couples TRBV5-6 to TRBJ1-5; tentative D call: TRBD1 (5 bases). Trimming cost V 1 base and J 6 bases, with 14 bases left between them. There are 15 residues in the CDR3. Germline V gene lookup returns CDR1 SGHDT and CDR2 YYEEEE. The CDR3 DNA sequence: TGTGCCAGCAGCTTGACGGCAGGGCCGGGTCAGCCCCAGCATTTT. Translated, it gives CASSLTAGPGQPQHF.

The genes are TRBV4-1 and TRBJ2-2, with TRBD2 matching 9 bases. V lost 3 bases to trimming and J lost 6 bases; unmatched junction nucleotides: 5. The germline gives CDR1 MGHRA, CDR2 YSYEKL. The CDR3 has 15 residues. The CDR3 coding sequence is TGCGCCAGCAGCCAGTTAGCGGGAGTAGCCGGGGAGCTGTTTTTT. Translated: CASSQLAGVAGELFF.

This clone was counted between two and nine times. The V call is TRBV2, the J call TRBJ2-3; possibly TRBD1 or TRBD2 for D (6 bases each). In germline, CDR1 is SNHLY, CDR2 FYNNEI. Trimming removed 5 bases at V and 6 bases at J, with 18 bases between. The CDR3 contains 15 residues. The CDR3 reads CASSPHGGGGDTQYF. CDR3 DNA: TGTGCCAGCAGTCCACACGGGGGCGGCGGGGATACGCAGTATTTT. Complete variable domain (other parts from reference TRBV2 and TRBJ2-3): EPEVTQTPSHQVTQMGQEVILRCVPISNHLYFYWYRQILGQKVEFLVSFYNNEISEKSEIFDDQFSVERPDGSNFTLKIRSTKLEDSAMYFCASSPHGGGGDTQYFGPGTRLTVL.

The chain recombines TRBV5-1 with TRBJ2-2; 7 nucleotides match TRBD1. There are 17 residues in the CDR3. V shed 2 bases, J shed 0 bases, and the junction held 7 bases outside the gene matches. The germline gives CDR1 SGHRS, CDR2 YFSETQ. The CDR3 coding sequence is TGCGCCAGCAGCTTTAACCACAGGGGCTCGAACACCGGGGAGCTGTTTTTT. This encodes CASSFNHRGSNTGELFF.

The chain uses TRBV4-1 and TRBJ2-1; 7 bases agree with TRBD2. With V trimmed by 4 bases and J by 4 bases, 16 bases remained unmatched. The CDR3 length is 18 residues. CDR1 and CDR2 (germline): MGHRA, YSYEKL. CDR3 nucleotide sequence: TGCGCCAGCAGCCTTCCTGCCGGCCAGCGGGGCAGTTACAATGAGCAGTTCTTC. The encoded protein is CASSLPAGQRGSYNEQFF.